Sequencing of this T cell receptor beta chain was carried out in a study of molecular identifiers for immune sequencing clone quantification. TCRdb independently ran MiXCR on the PCR reads; one entry per CDR3 protein. The table shows about half a million distinct CDR3 sequences, with under 30% occurring only once. In its sample, this clonotype was seen a few times. The length of the CDR3 is 16 residues. Germline-derived CDR1 and CDR2 are SGHVS and FQNEAQ. V dropped 2 bases and J dropped 4; count of bases not matched to a gene: 6. The source material was naive CD8+ T cells from blood, with Jurkat cell RNA spiked in. Subset in this sample: FACS-sorted CD8+CD4-CCR7+CD45RA+ naive T cells. The rearrangement uses TRBV7-8 and TRBJ2-2, with 8 bases lining up with TRBD2. The clonotype was recovered from a human donor in good health. Some libraries in this study had Jurkat cell RNA spiked in. The CDR3 sequence: CASSLWASGSTGELFF. The CDR3 DNA sequence: TGTGCCAGCAGCTTATGGGCTAGCGGGTCCACCGGGGAGCTGTTTTTT.